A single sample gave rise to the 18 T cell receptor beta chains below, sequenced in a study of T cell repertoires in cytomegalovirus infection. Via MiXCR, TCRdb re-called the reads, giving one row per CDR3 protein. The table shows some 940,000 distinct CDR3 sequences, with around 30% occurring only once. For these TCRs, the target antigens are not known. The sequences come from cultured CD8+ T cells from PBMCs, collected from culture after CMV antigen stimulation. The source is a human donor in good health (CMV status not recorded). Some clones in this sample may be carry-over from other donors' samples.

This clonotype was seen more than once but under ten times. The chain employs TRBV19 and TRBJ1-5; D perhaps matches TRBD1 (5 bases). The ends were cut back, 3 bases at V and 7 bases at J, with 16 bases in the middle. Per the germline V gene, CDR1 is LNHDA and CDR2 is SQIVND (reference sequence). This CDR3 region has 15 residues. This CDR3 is CASSMVQGGGQPQHF. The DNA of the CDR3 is TGTGCCAGTAGTATGGTGCAGGGAGGAGGGCAGCCCCAGCATTTT.

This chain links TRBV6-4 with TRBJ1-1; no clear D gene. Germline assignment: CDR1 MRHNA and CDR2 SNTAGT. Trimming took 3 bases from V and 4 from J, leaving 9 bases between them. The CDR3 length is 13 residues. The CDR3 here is CASSDTWGTEAFF. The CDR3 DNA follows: TGTGCCAGCAGTGATACGTGGGGCACTGAAGCTTTCTTT.

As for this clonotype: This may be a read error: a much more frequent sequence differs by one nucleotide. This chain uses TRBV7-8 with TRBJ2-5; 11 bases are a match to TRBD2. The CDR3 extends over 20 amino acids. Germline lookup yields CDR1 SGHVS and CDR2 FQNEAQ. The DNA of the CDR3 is TGTGCCAGCAGCTTAGCGGGAGGAGCTAGCGGGGGGCCCCAACAAGAGAGCCAGTACTTC. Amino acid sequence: CASSLAGGASGGPQQESQYF.

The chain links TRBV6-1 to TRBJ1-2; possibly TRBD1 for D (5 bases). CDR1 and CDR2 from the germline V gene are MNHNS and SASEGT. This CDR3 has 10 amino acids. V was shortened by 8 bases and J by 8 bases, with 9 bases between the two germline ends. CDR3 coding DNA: TGTGCCAGCCAGGGAACAGGCTACACCTTC. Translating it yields CASQGTGYTF.

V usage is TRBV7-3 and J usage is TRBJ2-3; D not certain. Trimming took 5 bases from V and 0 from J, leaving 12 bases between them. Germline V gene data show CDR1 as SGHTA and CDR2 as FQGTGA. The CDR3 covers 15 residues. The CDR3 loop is CASSPKGRSTDTQYF. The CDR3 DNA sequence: TGTGCCAGCAGCCCAAAGGGCAGAAGCACAGATACGCAGTATTTT.

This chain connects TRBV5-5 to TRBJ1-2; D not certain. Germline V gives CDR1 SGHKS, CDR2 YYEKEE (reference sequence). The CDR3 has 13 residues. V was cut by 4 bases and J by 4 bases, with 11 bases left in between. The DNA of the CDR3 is TGTGCCAGCAGCCCGGAGAACTTCTATGGCTACACCTTC. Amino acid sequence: CASSPENFYGYTF.

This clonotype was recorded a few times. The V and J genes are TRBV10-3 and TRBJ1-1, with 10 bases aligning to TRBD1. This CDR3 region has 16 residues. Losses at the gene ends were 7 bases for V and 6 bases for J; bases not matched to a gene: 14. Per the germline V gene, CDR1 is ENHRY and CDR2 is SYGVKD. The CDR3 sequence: CAIKIPGQGTSPEAFF. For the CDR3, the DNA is TGTGCCATCAAGATCCCGGGACAGGGGACAAGCCCTGAAGCTTTCTTT.

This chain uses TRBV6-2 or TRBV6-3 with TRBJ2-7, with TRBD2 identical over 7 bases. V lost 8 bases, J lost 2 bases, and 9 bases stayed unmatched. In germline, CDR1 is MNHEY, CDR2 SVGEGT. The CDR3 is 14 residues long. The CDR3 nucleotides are TGTGCCAGCCAAAGTCCGGGGAGGGCCTACGAGCAGTACGTC. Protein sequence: CASQSPGRAYEQYV.

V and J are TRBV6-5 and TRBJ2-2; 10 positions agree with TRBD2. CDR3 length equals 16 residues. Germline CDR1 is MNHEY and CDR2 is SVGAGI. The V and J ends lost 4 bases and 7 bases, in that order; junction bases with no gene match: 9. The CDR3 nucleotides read TGTGCCAGCAGTTCGAAGCGGGGGGGCGAAATCGGGGAGCTGTTTTTT. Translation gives CASSSKRGGEIGELFF.

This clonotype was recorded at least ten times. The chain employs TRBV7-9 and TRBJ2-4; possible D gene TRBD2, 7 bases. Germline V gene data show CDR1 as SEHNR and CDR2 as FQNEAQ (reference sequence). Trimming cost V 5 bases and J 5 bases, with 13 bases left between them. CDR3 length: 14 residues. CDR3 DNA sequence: TGTGCCAGCAGCCCGGGCGGGGGCCAAAACATTCAGTACTTC. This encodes CASSPGGGQNIQYF.

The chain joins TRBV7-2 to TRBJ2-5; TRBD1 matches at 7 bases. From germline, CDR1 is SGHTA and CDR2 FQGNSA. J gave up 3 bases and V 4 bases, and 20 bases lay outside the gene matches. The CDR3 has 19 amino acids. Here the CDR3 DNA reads TGTGCCAGCAGCTGGCCCTCATGGACAGGAGTCGTTCTCAAAGAGACCCAGTACTTC. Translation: CASSWPSWTGVVLKETQYF.

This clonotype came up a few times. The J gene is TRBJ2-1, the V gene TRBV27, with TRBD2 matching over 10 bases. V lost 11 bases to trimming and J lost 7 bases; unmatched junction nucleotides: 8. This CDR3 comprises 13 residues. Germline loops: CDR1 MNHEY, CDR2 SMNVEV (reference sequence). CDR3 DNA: TGTGCCTCTGAAGCGGGGGGGGGGAATGAGCAGTTCTTC. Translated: CASEAGGGNEQFF.

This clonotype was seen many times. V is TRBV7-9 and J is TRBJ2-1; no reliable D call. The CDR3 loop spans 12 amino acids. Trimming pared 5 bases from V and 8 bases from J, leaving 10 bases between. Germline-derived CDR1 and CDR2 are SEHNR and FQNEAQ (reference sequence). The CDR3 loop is CASSLILDEQFF. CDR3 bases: TGTGCCAGCAGCCTGATCTTAGATGAGCAGTTCTTC. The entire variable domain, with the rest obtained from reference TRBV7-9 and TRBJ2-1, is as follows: DTGVSQNPRHKITKRGQNVTFRCDPISEHNRLYWYRQTLGQGPEFLTYFQNEAQLEKSRLLSDRFSAERPKGSFSTLEIQRTEQGDSAMYLCASSLILDEQFFGPGTRLTVL.

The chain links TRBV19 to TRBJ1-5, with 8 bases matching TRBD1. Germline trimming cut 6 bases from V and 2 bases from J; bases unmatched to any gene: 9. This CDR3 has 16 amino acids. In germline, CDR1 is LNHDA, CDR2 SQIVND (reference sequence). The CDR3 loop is CASSYRDRRGNQPQHF. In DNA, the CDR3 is TGTGCCAGTAGCTACCGGGACAGGCGTGGCAATCAGCCCCAGCATTTT.

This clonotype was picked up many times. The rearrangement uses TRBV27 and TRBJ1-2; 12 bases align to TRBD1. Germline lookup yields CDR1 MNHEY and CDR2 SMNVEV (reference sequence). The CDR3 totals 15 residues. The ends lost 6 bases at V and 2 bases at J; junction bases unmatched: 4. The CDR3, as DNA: TGTGCCAGCAGCCCCGGGACAGGGGGCAACTATGGCTACACCTTC. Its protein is CASSPGTGGNYGYTF.

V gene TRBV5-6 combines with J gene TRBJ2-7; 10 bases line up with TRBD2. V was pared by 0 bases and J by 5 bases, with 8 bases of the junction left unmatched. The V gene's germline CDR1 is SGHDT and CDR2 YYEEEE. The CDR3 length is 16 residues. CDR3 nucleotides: TGTGCCAGCAGCTTGGTAGCGGGGGGACCCTACGACGAGCAGTACGTC. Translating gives CASSLVAGGPYDEQYV.

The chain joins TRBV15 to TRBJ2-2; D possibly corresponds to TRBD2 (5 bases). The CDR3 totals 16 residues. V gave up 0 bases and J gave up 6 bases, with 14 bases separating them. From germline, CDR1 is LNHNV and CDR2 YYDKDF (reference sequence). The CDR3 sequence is CATSRDRARRPGELFF. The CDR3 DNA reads TGTGCCACCAGCAGAGATCGGGCAAGGAGGCCCGGGGAGCTGTTTTTT.

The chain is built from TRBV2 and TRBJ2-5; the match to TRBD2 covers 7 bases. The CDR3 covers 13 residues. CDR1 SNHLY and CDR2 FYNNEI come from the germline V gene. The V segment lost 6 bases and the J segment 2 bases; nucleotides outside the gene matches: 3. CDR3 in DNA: TGTGCCAGCAGGGGCGGGGGACAAGAGACCCAGTACTTC. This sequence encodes CASRGGGQETQYF. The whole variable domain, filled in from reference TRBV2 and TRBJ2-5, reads EPEVTQTPSHQVTQMGQEVILRCVPISNHLYFYWYRQILGQKVEFLVSFYNNEISEKSEIFDDQFSVERPDGSNFTLKIRSTKLEDSAMYFCASRGGGQETQYFGPGTRLLVL.